Each of the 28 T cell receptor beta chains below was sequenced from the same sample in a study of shared clonotypes between healthy human individuals (dated by TCRdb to the early 2020s). Library preparation was by the immunoSEQ multiplex PCR assay. TCRdb took over this immuneACCESS table, retaining in-frame rearrangements with V and J assigned. Such tables are incomplete; in checked studies, under half of the missing clones stem from an unresolved V gene, and the remainder is unexplained. Within this sample are 550,000 to 850,000 clones, with roughly 72% of them counted one time only. Of the sample, approximately 1.8% is held by the ten largest clones. Sequencing was done on a sample of memory CD4+ T cells sorted from blood. The cell subset or site label on this specimen signifies: CD45RA-negative fraction. These TCRs come from a woman under 40 in good health.

The chain carries TRBV27 and TRBJ2-3; D may be TRBD2 (6 bases). Germline lookup yields CDR1 MNHEY and CDR2 SMNVEV (reference sequence). This CDR3 is 18 amino acids long. Trimming took off 2 bases at V and 0 bases at J, with 18 bases between the two ends. The CDR3 DNA follows: TGTGCCAGCAGTTTAACCCGATGGCGGGGATCTAGCACAGATACGCAGTATTTT. It codes for CASSLTRWRGSSTDTQYF.

V gene TRBV7-3 combines with J gene TRBJ2-6, with TRBD1 matching over 7 bases. CDR1 SGHTA and CDR2 FQGTGA come from the germline V gene. The trim removed 5 bases at V and 4 bases at J, leaving 11 bases unmatched. This CDR3 region has 17 residues. This CDR3 reads CASSPSSTGRGANVLTF. CDR3 sequence (DNA): TGTGCCAGCAGCCCCTCATCGACAGGGCGAGGGGCCAACGTCCTGACTTTC.

Only a few counts were recorded for this clone. V and J are TRBV21-1 and TRBJ1-5. TRBV21-1 is a pseudogene locus. The CDR3 is made up of 13 amino acids. The CDR3: CASSGGAKQPQHF. CDR3 sequence (DNA): TGTGCCAGCAGCGGGGGGGCAAAGCAGCCCCAGCATTTT.

The chain links TRBV27 to TRBJ2-5; a possible D gene is TRBD2 (7 bases). This CDR3 contains 14 residues. Germline lookup yields CDR1 MNHEY and CDR2 SMNVEV (reference sequence). V lost 3 bases to trimming and J lost 5 bases, with 13 bases between them. The CDR3 DNA reads TGTGCCAGCAGTTTTCGGACTAGGGGGGAGACCCAGTACTTC. It specifies CASSFRTRGETQYF.

The rearrangement joins TRBV19 to TRBJ1-1, with 9 nucleotides matching TRBD1. Germline values: CDR1 LNHDA, CDR2 SQIVND (reference sequence). This CDR3 has 16 residues. With V trimmed by 8 bases and J by 1 base, 11 bases remained unmatched. CDR3 residues: CASRKPPGQGNTEAFF. The CDR3 nucleotides are TGTGCCAGTCGGAAACCCCCGGGACAGGGGAACACTGAAGCTTTCTTT.

V gene TRBV28 combines with J gene TRBJ2-7, with 7 nucleotides matching TRBD2. This CDR3 has 14 amino acids. Germline CDR1 reads MDHEN; CDR2 reads SYDVKM. J lost 5 bases, V lost 10 bases, and 14 bases had no gene match. The CDR3, as DNA: TGTGCCATCTCCCCCGGGGGGAATGACGACGAGCAGTACTTC. Translating it yields CAISPGGNDDEQYF.

The chain joins TRBV4-1 to TRBJ2-1; the match to TRBD1 covers 8 bases. The CDR3 runs 15 residues. Per germline, CDR1 MGHRA and CDR2 YSYEKL. V was pared by 5 bases and J by 4 bases, with 7 bases of the junction left unmatched. The CDR3 DNA reads as TGCGCCAGCAGCTCGCAGGGGGCAGGGTACAATGAGCAGTTCTTC. This encodes CASSSQGAGYNEQFF.

DNA of the CDR3: TGCAGCGTTGTAGGCCTAGCGGGAGGTTCCCGCGTCTACAATGAGCAGTTCTTC. Protein sequence: CSVVGLAGGSRVYNEQFF. The V gene is TRBV29-1, the J gene TRBJ2-1; TRBD2 agrees at 11 bases. With 4 bases clipped from V and 3 bases from J, the junction kept 14 bases outside the gene matches. The germline V gene has CDR1 SQVTM and CDR2 ANQGSEA. This CDR3 is built from 18 residues.

The genes are TRBV9 and TRBJ1-2; D unclear. V was pared by 2 bases and J by 6 bases, with 11 bases between. Looked up from germline, CDR1 is SGDLS and CDR2 is YYNGEE. The CDR3 totals 13 residues. The CDR3 loop reads CASSVDLRNGYTF. The CDR3 DNA reads TGTGCCAGCAGCGTGGATCTCCGGAATGGCTACACCTTC.

This clone occurred once. The J gene is TRBJ1-5, the V gene TRBV7-2, with D tentatively TRBD1 (5 bases). Germline V gene lookup returns CDR1 SGHTA and CDR2 FQGNSA. This CDR3 contains 17 residues. V dropped 4 bases and J dropped 0 bases, with 16 bases sitting between them. CDR3 DNA sequence: TGTGCCAGCAGCTCTACCCTGACAGTTTATAGCAATCAGCCCCAGCATTTT. This gives the protein CASSSTLTVYSNQPQHF.

The chain couples TRBV30 to TRBJ2-7, with a possible D match to TRBD1 (6 bases). The CDR3 has 13 residues. V lost 5 bases and J lost 1, with 12 bases in between. The germline V gene encodes CDR1 GTSNPN and CDR2 SVGIG (reference sequence). The CDR3 DNA reads TGTGCCTGGGGACAGATTCTATCCTACGAGCAGTACTTC. It translates to CAWGQILSYEQYF.

The chain uses TRBV2 and TRBJ2-7; 14 bases are a match to TRBD2. J lost 7 bases, V lost 6 bases, and 5 bases had no gene match. There are 14 residues in the CDR3. CDR1 SNHLY and CDR2 FYNNEI come from the germline V gene. The CDR3 reads CASRTGLAGVEQYF. The CDR3 DNA sequence: TGTGCCAGCAGGACGGGACTAGCGGGAGTTGAGCAGTACTTC.

As to this clone: Other DNA variants within this sample encode the same CDR3. The chain links TRBV28 to TRBJ1-5; no reliable D call. The CDR3 sequence is 15 residues long. V dropped 2 bases and J dropped 0 bases, with 8 bases sitting between them. Germline V gives CDR1 MDHEN, CDR2 SYDVKM. The CDR3 region has the DNA TGTGCCAGCAGTTTAGGCGGTAATAGCAATCAGCCCCAGCATTTT. Amino acids: CASSLGGNSNQPQHF.

This clone has more than one count but fewer than ten. This sequence may be a read error, since a much larger clone differs from it by one base. The chain uses TRBV5-5 and TRBJ2-5; D is unclear. CDR1 and CDR2 from the germline V gene are SGHKS and YYEKEE (reference sequence). The CDR3 totals 11 residues. The V gene lost 0 bases and the J gene lost 4 bases, with 1 base spanning the gap. As DNA, the CDR3 is TGTGCCAGCAGCTTGGCAGAGACCCAGTACTTC. Residues: CASSLAETQYF.

The CDR3 sequence: CASSLVGGPYSNQPQHF. CDR3 nucleotides: TGTGCCAGCAGTCTAGTAGGTGGGCCATATAGCAATCAGCCCCAGCATTTT. The chain recombines TRBV2 with TRBJ1-5; D call uncertain. This CDR3 comprises 17 residues. Germline CDR1 and CDR2: SNHLY and FYNNEI. The germline V and J ends were trimmed by 5 bases and 0 bases, with 17 bases remaining between them.

The V call is TRBV28, the J call TRBJ2-5, with D possibly matching TRBD2 (6 bases). The germline CDR1 and CDR2 sequences are MDHEN and SYDVKM. The CDR3 is 13 residues long. Trimming left V 5 bases short and J 5 bases short, with 12 bases between. CDR3 amino acids: CASSPLASETQYF. The CDR3 DNA reads TGTGCCAGCAGTCCACTAGCCTCTGAGACCCAGTACTTC.

This chain connects TRBV28 to TRBJ1-1; D is unresolved. The CDR3 sequence is 14 residues long. From germline, CDR1 is MDHEN and CDR2 SYDVKM. Trimming took 3 bases from V and 3 from J, leaving 11 bases between them. The CDR3 region is CASSFVTQDTEAFF. In DNA, the CDR3 is TGTGCCAGCAGTTTTGTCACCCAGGACACTGAAGCTTTCTTT.

This clone was detected only once. The genes are TRBV7-9 and TRBJ1-3; D ambiguous. This CDR3 region has 19 residues. V was clipped by 4 bases and J by 0 bases, with 22 bases between them. Per germline, CDR1 SEHNR and CDR2 FQNEAQ (reference sequence). The CDR3 DNA is TGTGCCAGCAGCTCCCCCCGGATTGAGGCCATGAGCTCTGGAAACACCATATATTTT. This codes for CASSSPRIEAMSSGNTIYF.

This chain joins TRBV28 and TRBJ2-7; 12 nucleotides agree with TRBD1. This CDR3 contains 15 residues. Germline lookup yields CDR1 MDHEN and CDR2 SYDVKM. Unmatched junction bases numbered 4, after V lost 3 bases and J lost 4 bases. The CDR3 bases are TGTGCCAGCAGTTTTGGGACAGGGGGCCGGTACGAGCAGTACTTC. It codes for CASSFGTGGRYEQYF. The variable domain in full, completed from reference TRBV28 and TRBJ2-7, reads DVKVTQSSRYLVKRTGEKVFLECVQDMDHENMFWYRQDPGLGLRLIYFSYDVKMKEKGDIPEGYSVSREKKERFSLILESASTNQTSMYLCASSFGTGGRYEQYFGPGTRLTVT.

This chain links TRBV9 with TRBJ1-1; D is unclear. This CDR3 contains 15 residues. V was trimmed by 4 bases and J by 1 base, leaving 14 bases between them. The V gene's germline CDR1 is SGDLS and CDR2 YYNGEE. As DNA, the CDR3 is TGTGCCAGCAGCTCACGACCCGGTGGGAACACTGAAGCTTTCTTT. Translated: CASSSRPGGNTEAFF.

V and J are TRBV29-1 and TRBJ2-3; maybe TRBD2 (5 bases). Germline V gene sequence: CDR1 SQVTM, CDR2 ANQGSEA. This CDR3 is 13 amino acids long. CDR3 DNA: TGCAGGTCGAGGGAGCTGGTCACAGATACGCAGTATTTT. It translates to CRSRELVTDTQYF.

The V and J genes are TRBV2 and TRBJ2-2; D may match TRBD1 or TRBD2 (6 bases each). The CDR3 consists of 14 residues. Deletions cut 6 bases from V and 3 bases from J, with 11 bases between. Germline CDR1 and CDR2: SNHLY and FYNNEI. CDR3 loop: CASRRDTYTGELFF. CDR3 DNA: TGTGCCAGCAGGCGGGACACGTACACCGGGGAGCTGTTTTTT.

This clone was seen a few times. V gene TRBV5-1 combines with J gene TRBJ1-1, with D hard to call. This CDR3 is 15 amino acids long. The V gene's germline CDR1 is SGHRS and CDR2 YFSETQ. V dropped 1 base and J dropped 6 bases, with 16 bases sitting between them. CDR3 region: CASSLRRGTSAEAFF. The CDR3 DNA follows: TGCGCCAGCAGCTTGAGGCGGGGAACATCAGCTGAAGCTTTCTTT.

The chain is built from TRBV28 and TRBJ1-2, with D perhaps TRBD1 (5 bases). This CDR3 comprises 11 residues. Per germline, CDR1 MDHEN and CDR2 SYDVKM. Trimming removed 11 bases at V and 5 bases at J, with 12 bases between. CDR3 nucleotide sequence: TGTGCCGGTGGGACGCGGTATGGCTACACCTTC. It codes for CAGGTRYGYTF.

V gene TRBV28 combines with J gene TRBJ1-2, with a possible D match to TRBD1 (5 bases). The V gene's germline CDR1 is MDHEN and CDR2 SYDVKM. The CDR3 is 15 amino acids. V was trimmed by 2 bases and J by 8 bases, leaving 18 bases between them. Here the CDR3 DNA reads TGTGCCAGCAGTTTACGTCTGGGACCAGAATCGGGCTACACCTTC. As protein: CASSLRLGPESGYTF.

To note about this clone: This sample includes further DNA sequences coding for the same CDR3. The rearrangement links TRBV28 to TRBJ2-1; D possibly matches TRBD1 or TRBD2 (5 bases each). The length of the CDR3 is 13 residues. The V end was cut by 3 bases, the J end by 3 bases, with 6 bases between. Germline loops: CDR1 MDHEN, CDR2 SYDVKM. Here the CDR3 reads CASSFGGYNEQFF. In DNA, the CDR3 is TGTGCCAGCAGTTTTGGGGGCTACAATGAGCAGTTCTTC.

About this clone: Different DNA sequences within this sample yield the same CDR3. This rearrangement joins TRBV5-1 to TRBJ1-5, with TRBD1 matching 7 bases. V trimming: 7 bases; J trimming: 0 bases; junction bases outside the gene matches: 7. The germline V gene encodes CDR1 SGHRS and CDR2 YFSETQ. The CDR3 contains 15 residues. The chain's CDR3 is CASSFTGDSNQPQHF. The DNA for the CDR3 is TGCGCCAGCTCGTTCACAGGGGATAGCAATCAGCCCCAGCATTTT.

This clone was counted at least ten times. V gene TRBV7-9 combines with J gene TRBJ1-3; 7 bases fit TRBD1. Looked up from germline, CDR1 is SEHNR and CDR2 is FQNEAQ (reference sequence). Unmatched junction bases numbered 14, after V lost 4 bases and J lost 2 bases. The CDR3 is 18 residues long. CDR3: CASSSIGAGGSTGNTIYF. DNA of the CDR3: TGTGCCAGCAGCTCCATCGGTGCAGGGGGTTCCACTGGAAACACCATATATTTT.